One and the same sample provided the 32 T cell receptor beta chains below, sequenced in a study of human T cells and chemical hapten exposure. TCRdb redid the calling of the RACE reads with MiXCR, one entry per CDR3 protein. The data hold tens of thousands of distinct CDR3 sequences, with around a tenth observed a single time. Time point of the sample: patch test 3, about 24 weeks after DPC sensitization. As to treatment: therapeutic diphenylcyclopropenone sensitization with weekly scalp DPC. Extraction yielded total RNA from whole blood (unfractionated). This sample comprised whole blood, obtained in connection with sensitization to the hapten diphenylcyclopropenone (DPC). The source of these receptors is a man aged 45-60 years with alopecia areata. Some clones in this sample may be carry-over from other donors' samples.

This clonotype came up many times. The gene calls are TRBV20-1 and TRBJ2-1, with TRBD2 identical over 7 bases. Looked up from germline, CDR1 is DFQATT and CDR2 is SNEGSKA (reference sequence). With V trimmed by 6 bases and J by 5 bases, 10 bases remained unmatched. The CDR3 has 14 amino acids. The DNA for the CDR3 is TGCAGTGCCGTCAGACTAGCAGCCCACAATGAGCAGTTCTTC. Its translation is CSAVRLAAHNEQFF.

This clonotype turned up a few times. The rearrangement links TRBV6-6 to TRBJ2-4, with unresolved D. The length of the CDR3 is 13 residues. Per the germline V gene, CDR1 is MNHNY and CDR2 is SVGAGI (reference sequence). Trimming took 7 bases from V and 0 from J, leaving 7 bases between them. This chain's CDR3 is CASTELAKNIQYF. As DNA, the CDR3 is TGTGCCAGCACCGAACTAGCCAAAAACATTCAGTACTTC.

The chain joins TRBV24-1 to TRBJ2-1; 12 bases agree with TRBD2. This CDR3 is built from 15 residues. In germline, CDR1 is KGHDR, CDR2 SFDVKD. J was trimmed by 10 bases and V by 1 base; bases with no gene match: 4. CDR3 residues: CATSDLGLAGNEQFF. CDR3 DNA: TGTGCCACCAGTGATTTAGGACTAGCGGGAAACGAGCAGTTCTTC.

This clonotype was seen only a few times. The rearrangement joins TRBV3-1 to TRBJ2-4; a possible D gene is TRBD1 (6 bases). This CDR3 contains 14 residues. Germline CDR1 reads LGHDT; CDR2 reads YNNKEL (reference sequence). V was cut by 1 base and J by 6 bases, with 10 bases left in between. The CDR3 bases are TGTGCCAGCAGCCAAGCAGAACAGGGAAACATTCAGTACTTC. This sequence encodes CASSQAEQGNIQYF.

Worth noting for this clonotype: With a much larger clone just one base away, this may be a read error. The rearrangement uses TRBV5-6 and TRBJ2-7; D uncertain. From germline, CDR1 is SGHDT and CDR2 YYEEEE. V lost 4 bases and J 3 bases, leaving 5 bases between the germline ends. CDR3 size: 11 residues. CDR3 amino acids: CASSQSYEQYF. Here the CDR3 DNA reads TGTGCCAGCAGCCAAAGCTACGAGCAGTACTTC.

This clonotype was seen only a few times. The rearrangement joins TRBV6-2 or TRBV6-3 to TRBJ2-3; 8 nucleotides match TRBD2. Looked up from germline, CDR1 is MNHEY and CDR2 is SVGEGT. J lost 2 bases, V lost 2 bases, and 6 bases had no gene match. The CDR3 runs to 16 residues. DNA of the CDR3: TGTGCCAGCAGTTACCTGGCGGGGGGATCCACAGATACGCAGTATTTT. It codes for CASSYLAGGSTDTQYF.

This clonotype has ten or more counts. The genes are TRBV6-5 and TRBJ2-7; the match to TRBD2 covers 7 bases. The junction had 3 bases not matched to a gene; V was cut back by 4 bases and J by 0 bases. The V gene's germline CDR1 is MNHEY and CDR2 SVGAGI. The CDR3 loop spans 14 amino acids. The CDR3 DNA reads TGTGCCAGCAGTTGGCGGGAGTACTCCTACGAGCAGTACTTC. Translation gives CASSWREYSYEQYF.

This clonotype appeared a few times. The chain links TRBV20-1 to TRBJ2-7; D perhaps matches TRBD1 (5 bases). Germline lookup yields CDR1 DFQATT and CDR2 SNEGSKA (reference sequence). The CDR3 loop spans 12 amino acids. V lost 7 bases and J 2 bases, leaving 12 bases between the germline ends. The CDR3 is CSVQTVTYEQYF. Here the CDR3 DNA reads TGCAGTGTTCAGACAGTTACCTACGAGCAGTACTTC.

This clonotype was picked up many times. The chain uses TRBV6-6 and TRBJ2-3; tentative D call: TRBD1 (5 bases). Trimming took 4 bases from V and 0 from J, leaving 14 bases between them. This CDR3 is built from 16 residues. Germline V gene data show CDR1 as MNHNY and CDR2 as SVGAGI (reference sequence). CDR3 residues: CASSFSLGPSTDTQYF. The CDR3 coding sequence is TGTGCCAGCAGTTTCTCATTGGGGCCGAGCACAGATACGCAGTATTTT.

A remark on this clonotype: A much bigger clone sits one base away, suggesting this may be a read error. The CDR3 protein is CTSSYRDSISQTQYF. CDR3 sequence (DNA): TGCACCAGCAGCTACCGGGACTCCATATCCCAGACCCAGTACTTC. This rearrangement joins TRBV4-1 to TRBJ2-5, with a weak D call TRBD2 (6 bases). The V gene's germline CDR1 is MGHRA and CDR2 YSYEKL. The CDR3 consists of 15 residues.

This clonotype was observed at least ten times. This sequence joins TRBV10-1 and TRBJ2-5, with no clear D. This CDR3 is 13 amino acids long. CDR1 is WNHNN, CDR2 SYGVQD, per germline (reference sequence). Trimming removed 1 base from V and 5 bases from J, with 8 bases in between. CDR3 sequence: CASSEFLEETQYF. The CDR3 nucleotides read TGCGCCAGCAGTGAGTTTCTGGAGGAGACCCAGTACTTC.

This clonotype was recorded many times. The chain has TRBV29-1 and TRBJ2-1, with D possibly being TRBD1 (6 bases). The CDR3 has 14 amino acids. Trimming stripped 0 bases from V and 4 bases from J, with 10 bases between. Germline lookup yields CDR1 SQVTM and CDR2 ANQGSEA. This CDR3 reads CSVEDQDRYNEQFF. The CDR3 coding sequence is TGCAGCGTTGAAGACCAGGACAGATACAATGAGCAGTTCTTC.

This clonotype came up many times. The rearrangement links TRBV6-6 to TRBJ2-3, with D possibly TRBD2 on 6 matching bases. Per the germline V gene, CDR1 is MNHNY and CDR2 is SVGAGI (reference sequence). Trimming pared 7 bases from V and 6 bases from J, leaving 17 bases between. The CDR3 totals 14 residues. CDR3 sequence reads: CASNLMGGRDTQYF. Here the CDR3 DNA reads TGTGCCAGCAACCTCATGGGAGGCCGTGATACGCAGTATTTT.

The rearrangement uses TRBV10-3 and TRBJ1-2; no clear D. There are 13 residues in the CDR3. V lost 0 bases and J lost 5, with 7 bases in between. Germline V CDR1 and CDR2: ENHRY, SYGVKD. The CDR3, as DNA: TGTGCCATCAGTGAGTCGCCAGAGTATGGCTACACCTTC. Translated: CAISESPEYGYTF.

In this sample, this clonotype turned up many times. V usage is TRBV7-2 and J usage is TRBJ1-5; 7 nucleotides align to TRBD1. Germline values: CDR1 SGHTA, CDR2 FQGNSA. V shed 5 bases and J 5 bases; nucleotides not matched to a gene: 6. The CDR3 runs 14 residues. The CDR3 DNA reads TGTGCCAGCAGCCCACAACAGGGGTATCAGCCCCAGCATTTT. Translation gives CASSPQQGYQPQHF.

This clonotype has ten or more counts. The genes are TRBV10-2 and TRBJ1-5; TRBD1 matches 12 bases. The junction had 5 bases not matched to a gene; V was cut back by 5 bases and J by 6 bases. Looked up from germline, CDR1 is WSHSY and CDR2 is SAAADI. The CDR3 totals 15 residues. CDR3 DNA: TGCGCCAGCAGTTCCGGGACAGGGGGCATTCAGCCCCAGCATTTT. It encodes CASSSGTGGIQPQHF.

This clonotype was seen repeatedly, ten times or more. This chain uses TRBV9 with TRBJ2-2, with D perhaps TRBD2 (5 bases). Trimming shortened V by 0 bases and J by 5 bases, and 11 bases separated the two germline ends. Germline CDR1 is SGDLS and CDR2 is YYNGEE. The CDR3 covers 15 residues. The CDR3 loop reads CASSVDGSATGELFF. CDR3 bases: TGTGCCAGCAGCGTAGACGGTAGCGCGACCGGGGAGCTGTTTTTT.

This clonotype showed up just once. The rearrangement links TRBV28 to TRBJ2-7; 10 bases map to TRBD1. The CDR3 is 13 amino acids. Germline V CDR1 and CDR2: MDHEN, SYDVKM. The CDR3 sequence is CAAGTGVSYEQYF. In DNA form, the CDR3 reads TGTGCGGCCGGGACAGGGGTTTCCTACGAGCAGTACTTC.

This clonotype has just a few counts. This chain joins TRBV9 and TRBJ2-2; D gene ambiguous. Trimming cost V 0 bases and J 0 bases, with 6 bases left between them. This CDR3 is built from 15 residues. From germline, CDR1 is SGDLS and CDR2 YYNGEE. The CDR3 loop is CASSVGLANTGELFF. Written as DNA, the CDR3 is TGTGCCAGCAGCGTAGGGCTAGCGAACACCGGGGAGCTGTTTTTT.

This clonotype was picked up many times. The chain joins TRBV28 to TRBJ1-5; possibly TRBD1 for D (5 bases). The CDR3 loop spans 17 amino acids. Germline CDR1 and CDR2: MDHEN and SYDVKM. Trimming removed 8 bases at V and 6 bases at J, with 26 bases between. CDR3 in DNA: TGTGCCAGCCATCCTGAAAGGGGAACTCGGACCGGTCAGCCCCAGCATTTT. It translates to CASHPERGTRTGQPQHF.

This clonotype occurred many times. The rearrangement uses TRBV20-1 and TRBJ1-1; maybe TRBD1 (5 bases). The CDR3 loop spans 17 amino acids. With 4 bases removed from V and 0 bases from J, the gap between germline ends came to 21 bases. CDR1 is DFQATT and CDR2 is SNEGSKA in the germline V gene (reference sequence). The CDR3 loop reads CSAKGIRDASMNTEAFF. In DNA, the CDR3 is TGCAGTGCTAAAGGTATCCGGGACGCCTCCATGAACACTGAAGCTTTCTTT.

This chain links TRBV11-3 with TRBJ2-5, with TRBD1 identical over 7 bases. J was trimmed by 9 bases and V by 1 base; bases with no gene match: 11. The CDR3 runs 15 residues. From germline, CDR1 is SGHNT and CDR2 YENEEA. This CDR3 reads CASSLGGQSLGAQYF. CDR3 coding DNA: TGTGCCAGCAGCTTAGGGGGACAGAGCCTTGGGGCCCAGTACTTC.

This sequence joins TRBV29-1 and TRBJ1-2; 8 bases line up with TRBD1. The CDR3 spans 13 residues. CDR1 is SQVTM, CDR2 ANQGSEA, per germline. V was pared by 6 bases and J by 7 bases, with 10 bases of the junction left unmatched. The CDR3 DNA reads as TGCAGCGTAACCGTGACAGGGGCTGCTGGCTACACCTTC. It translates to CSVTVTGAAGYTF.

V usage is TRBV6-2 or TRBV6-3 and J usage is TRBJ2-6; 7 bases line up with TRBD1. J lost 0 bases, V lost 5 bases, and 7 bases had no gene match. The V gene's germline CDR1 is MNHEY and CDR2 SVGEGT. This CDR3 contains 17 residues. CDR3 sequence: CASSRDSVFSGANVLTF. The CDR3 nucleotides read TGTGCCAGCAGTCGGGACAGTGTATTCTCTGGGGCCAACGTCCTGACTTTC.

This clonotype was recorded at least ten times. The chain uses TRBV6-6 and TRBJ2-7; 9 bases map to TRBD1. CDR3 length equals 14 residues. The junction had 7 bases not matched to a gene; V was cut back by 5 bases and J by 5 bases. Germline values: CDR1 MNHNY, CDR2 SVGAGI (reference sequence). CDR3 in amino acids: CASSGGQGLHEQYF. DNA of the CDR3: TGTGCCAGCAGTGGGGGACAGGGTCTACACGAGCAGTACTTC.

This clonotype was seen a few times. The chain joins TRBV7-2 to TRBJ2-1; D ambiguous. Between the trimmed V and J ends, which lost 10 bases and 2 bases, there was a span of 9 bases. Germline V gene data show CDR1 as SGHTA and CDR2 as FQGNSA. This CDR3 is 12 amino acids long. In DNA form, the CDR3 reads TGTGCCACCGGAGCTGCCTACAATGAGCAGTTCTTC. This encodes CATGAAYNEQFF. Together with reference TRBV7-2 and TRBJ2-1, the CDR3 gives the full variable domain: GAGVSQSPSNKVTEKGKDVELRCDPISGHTALYWYRQSLGQGLEFLIYFQGNSAPDKSGLPSDRFSAERTGGSVSTLTIQRTQQEDSAVYLCATGAAYNEQFFGPGTRLTVL.

CDR3 protein: CASSLGGTGIYNEQFF. For the CDR3, the DNA is TGCGCCAGCAGCTTGGGCGGGACAGGGATTTACAATGAGCAGTTCTTC. The V gene is TRBV5-1, the J gene TRBJ2-1; 9 bases fit TRBD1. The germline gives CDR1 SGHRS, CDR2 YFSETQ. This CDR3 is 16 amino acids long. J was trimmed by 4 bases and V by 0 bases; bases with no gene match: 5.

The table lists this clonotype with a few counts. The J gene is TRBJ1-2, the V gene TRBV29-1, with TRBD1 matching 8 bases. V dropped 4 bases and J dropped 8; count of bases not matched to a gene: 3. CDR1 is SQVTM and CDR2 is ANQGSEA in the germline V gene. This CDR3 has 11 amino acids. The chain's CDR3 is CSVGTGQGYTF. The CDR3 DNA reads TGCAGCGTTGGGACAGGGCAGGGCTACACCTTC. Drawing the rest from reference TRBV29-1 and TRBJ1-2, the complete variable domain is SAVISQKPSRDICQRGTSLTIQCQVDSQVTMMFWYRQQPGQSLTLIATANQGSEATYESGFVIDKFPISRPNLTFSTLTVSNMSPEDSSIYLCSVGTGQGYTFGSGTRLTVV.

This clonotype was picked up a small number of times. The chain employs TRBV20-1 and TRBJ2-1; weak D call: TRBD2 (5 bases). CDR1 is DFQATT, CDR2 SNEGSKA, per germline (reference sequence). The length of the CDR3 is 15 residues. Between the trimmed V and J ends, which lost 0 bases and 10 bases, there was a span of 19 bases. The CDR3 DNA is TGCAGTGCTAGAGATCCTTGGACTCGCTCGCGCGAGCAGTTCTTC. Translated: CSARDPWTRSREQFF.

Many counts were recorded for this clonotype. This chain links TRBV27 with TRBJ2-7; the D gene could be TRBD1 or TRBD2 (5 bases each). V was pared by 4 bases and J by 2 bases, with 15 bases between. Germline V lookup: CDR1 MNHEY, CDR2 SMNVEV (reference sequence). The CDR3 extends over 15 amino acids. Written as DNA, the CDR3 is TGTGCCAGCAGTTCCCCAGGGACGGAGGCCTACGAGCAGTACTTC. Translated: CASSSPGTEAYEQYF.

The chain has TRBV2 and TRBJ1-5; no firm D call. The V and J ends lost 5 bases and 3 bases respectively, with 11 bases between them. The CDR3 totals 14 residues. Germline loops: CDR1 SNHLY, CDR2 FYNNEI. The CDR3 sequence: CASSTDRYNQPQHF. The DNA for the CDR3 is TGTGCCAGCAGTACTGATCGTTACAATCAGCCCCAGCATTTT.

This clonotype occurred a few times. The gene calls are TRBV10-1 and TRBJ2-1, with D possibly being TRBD1 or TRBD2 (5 bases each). The CDR3 loop spans 15 amino acids. In germline, CDR1 is WNHNN, CDR2 SYGVQD (reference sequence). V was pared by 8 bases and J by 9 bases, with 23 bases between. The CDR3 region is CASDPGTRHPCEQFF. The CDR3 region has the DNA TGCGCCAGCGATCCCGGGACCCGGCACCCATGTGAGCAGTTCTTC.